Shown below are 8 T cell receptor beta chains from a single sample sequenced in a study of vaccination and CD4 T cells after COVID-19. Documented treatment: roughly 10-day PBMC culture with coronavirus spike peptide pools or control peptides (ViraFEST assay). Oncomine TCR Beta short-read sequencing was applied to DNA from cultured CD4+ T cells. One entry per CDR3 protein results from TCRdb running MiXCR on the PCR reads. Of over 12,000 distinct CDR3 sequences in the sample, around a third were seen once. Their antigen targets remain unknown. The source was CD4+ T cells from blood, cultured in vitro, collected after SARS-CoV-2 vaccination. All receptors come from a human donor who had recovered from COVID-19.

The V and J genes are TRBV7-2 and TRBJ2-1; D is unresolved. Trimming removed 1 base from V and 6 bases from J, with 4 bases in between. This CDR3 region has 12 residues. In germline, CDR1 is SGHTA, CDR2 FQGNSA. This CDR3 is CASSLVGNEQFF. The CDR3 DNA is TGTGCCAGCAGCTTAGTTGGCAATGAGCAGTTCTTC.

This clonotype has only a few counts. The chain recombines TRBV7-6 with TRBJ2-3; TRBD2 is a possible D gene (5 bases). Germline-derived CDR1 and CDR2 are SGHVS and FNYEAQ. The CDR3 has 15 residues. V lost 4 bases, J lost 4 bases, and 15 bases lay in between. As DNA, the CDR3 is TGTGCCAGCAGCTCCCAGTCCCCTAGCTCAGATACGCAGTATTTT. It codes for CASSSQSPSSDTQYF.

This clonotype turned up a few times. The V call is TRBV2, the J call TRBJ1-5; TRBD1 matches at 7 bases. This CDR3 is built from 15 residues. CDR1 and CDR2 from the germline V gene are SNHLY and FYNNEI. V shed 7 bases and J 2 bases; nucleotides not matched to a gene: 8. CDR3 nucleotide sequence: TGTGCCAGCACCATTACAGGGGCGGGCAATCAGCCCCAGCATTTT. Protein sequence: CASTITGAGNQPQHF.

The chain couples TRBV25-1 to TRBJ2-1, with a weak D call TRBD1 (6 bases). CDR3 length: 14 amino acids. Germline CDR1 MGHDK, CDR2 SYGVNS. V gave up 7 bases and J gave up 0 bases, with 10 bases separating them. CDR3 DNA sequence: TGTGCCAGCAAAAGGGGGAGCTCCTACAATGAGCAGTTCTTC. Translation gives CASKRGSSYNEQFF. The full variable domain, rest sourced from reference TRBV25-1 and TRBJ2-1, is EADIYQTPRYLVIGTGKKITLECSQTMGHDKMYWYQQDPGMELHLIHYSYGVNSTEKGDLSSESTVSRIRTEHFPLTLESARPSHTSQYLCASKRGSSYNEQFFGPGTRLTVL.

This clonotype was seen more than once but under ten times. This chain links TRBV28 with TRBJ2-7; D ambiguous. The V and J ends lost 6 bases and 4 bases respectively, with 7 bases between them. Germline CDR1 and CDR2: MDHEN and SYDVKM. This CDR3 is built from 11 residues. The CDR3, as DNA: TGTGCCAGCAGCCCTGGATACGAGCAGTACTTC. It is translated as CASSPGYEQYF.

The rearrangement links TRBV7-6 to TRBJ2-2; TRBD1 agrees at 8 bases. The ends lost 5 bases at V and 3 bases at J; junction bases unmatched: 5. Germline loops: CDR1 SGHVS, CDR2 FNYEAQ. The CDR3 is 15 amino acids. CDR3 DNA sequence: TGTGCCAGCAGCCCGGACAGGGCCCACACCGGGGAGCTGTTTTTT. Its translation: CASSPDRAHTGELFF.

In this sample, this clonotype turned up a few times. The chain recombines TRBV27 with TRBJ1-4; D gene ambiguous. CDR3 length: 13 amino acids. The ends were cut back, 2 bases at V and 8 bases at J, with 9 bases in the middle. Germline CDR1 reads MNHEY; CDR2 reads SMNVEV (reference sequence). The CDR3 spells CASSLRVGEKLFF. CDR3 sequence (DNA): TGTGCCAGCAGTTTAAGGGTGGGCGAAAAACTGTTTTTT.

This chain links TRBV25-1 with TRBJ2-1; TRBD2 might be the D (6 bases). This CDR3 contains 16 residues. CDR1 is MGHDK, CDR2 SYGVNS, per germline. V lost 1 base and J lost 4, with 14 bases in between. In DNA, the CDR3 is TGTGCCAGCAGTGAATTCGCCTCAGGGAGGTACAATGAGCAGTTCTTC. Translation gives CASSEFASGRYNEQFF.